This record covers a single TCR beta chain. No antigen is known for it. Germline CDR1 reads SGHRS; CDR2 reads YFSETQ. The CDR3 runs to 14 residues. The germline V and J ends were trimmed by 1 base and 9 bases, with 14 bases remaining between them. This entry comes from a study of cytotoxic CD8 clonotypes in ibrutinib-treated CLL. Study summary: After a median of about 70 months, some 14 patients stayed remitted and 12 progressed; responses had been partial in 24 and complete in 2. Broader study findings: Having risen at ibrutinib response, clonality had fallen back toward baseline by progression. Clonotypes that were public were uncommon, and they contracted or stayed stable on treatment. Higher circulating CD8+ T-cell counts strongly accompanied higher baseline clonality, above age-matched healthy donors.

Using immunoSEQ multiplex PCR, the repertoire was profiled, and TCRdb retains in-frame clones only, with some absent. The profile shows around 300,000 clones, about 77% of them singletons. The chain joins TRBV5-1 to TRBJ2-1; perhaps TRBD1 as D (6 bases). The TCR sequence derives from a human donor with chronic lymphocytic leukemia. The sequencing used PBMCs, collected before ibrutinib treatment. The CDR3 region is CASSLFSQGGEQFF. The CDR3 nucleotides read TGCGCCAGCAGCTTGTTTTCTCAAGGGGGTGAGCAGTTCTTC.